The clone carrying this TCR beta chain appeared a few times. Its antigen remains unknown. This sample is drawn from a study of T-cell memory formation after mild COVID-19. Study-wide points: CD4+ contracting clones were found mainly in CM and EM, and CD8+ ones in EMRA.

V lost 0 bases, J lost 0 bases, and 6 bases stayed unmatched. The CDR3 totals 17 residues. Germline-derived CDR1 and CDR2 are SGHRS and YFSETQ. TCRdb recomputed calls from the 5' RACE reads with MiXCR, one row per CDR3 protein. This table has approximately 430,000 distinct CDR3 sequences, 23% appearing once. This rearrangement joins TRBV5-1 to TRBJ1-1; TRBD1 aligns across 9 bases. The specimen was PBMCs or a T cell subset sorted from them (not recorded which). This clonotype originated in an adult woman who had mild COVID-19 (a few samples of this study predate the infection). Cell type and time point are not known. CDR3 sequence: CASSLVGTGLLNTEAFF. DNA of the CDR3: TGCGCCAGCAGCTTGGTAGGGACAGGGCTCCTGAACACTGAAGCTTTCTTT.